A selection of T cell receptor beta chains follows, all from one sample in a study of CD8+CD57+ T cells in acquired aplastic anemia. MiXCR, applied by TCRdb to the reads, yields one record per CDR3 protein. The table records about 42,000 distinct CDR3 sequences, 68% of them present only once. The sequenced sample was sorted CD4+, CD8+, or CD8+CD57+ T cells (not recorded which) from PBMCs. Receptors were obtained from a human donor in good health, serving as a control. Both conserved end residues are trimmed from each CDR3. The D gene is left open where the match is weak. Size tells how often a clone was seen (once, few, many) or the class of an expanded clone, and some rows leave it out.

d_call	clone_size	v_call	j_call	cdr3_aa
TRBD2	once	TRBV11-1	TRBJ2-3	ASSSETSESTDTQY
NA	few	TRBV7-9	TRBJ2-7	ASSLVASYEQY
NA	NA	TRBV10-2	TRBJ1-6	ASSEIDSPLH
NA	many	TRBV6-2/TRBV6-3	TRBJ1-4	ASIDRFSPTNEKLF
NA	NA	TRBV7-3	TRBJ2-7	ASSYSRVYEQY
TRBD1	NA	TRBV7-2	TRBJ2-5	ASSLTGGQETQY
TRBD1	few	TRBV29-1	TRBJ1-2	RARDRDGYT
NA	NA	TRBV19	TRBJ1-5	ASSRGLGVGQPQH
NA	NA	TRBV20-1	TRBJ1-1	SARVTLSETGPEAF
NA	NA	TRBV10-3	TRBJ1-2	ATKQELNYGYT
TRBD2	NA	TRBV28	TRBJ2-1	ASSTGTSNEQF
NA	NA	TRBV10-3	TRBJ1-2	AISELITNYGYT
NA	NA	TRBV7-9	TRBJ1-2	ASSLGHVSNYGYT
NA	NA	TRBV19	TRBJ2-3	ASQAGSSTDTQY
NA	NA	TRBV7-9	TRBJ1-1	ASSLYAGIFTF
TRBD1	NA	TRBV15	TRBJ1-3	ATSTGDRGSNTIY
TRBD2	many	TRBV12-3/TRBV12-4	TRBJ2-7	ASSLQLAGGFYEQY
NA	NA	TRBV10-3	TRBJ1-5	AIGRDNQPQH
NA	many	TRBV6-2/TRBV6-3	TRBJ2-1	ASSRGTSQNEQF
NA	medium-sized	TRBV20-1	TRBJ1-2	SASSRDIDYGYT
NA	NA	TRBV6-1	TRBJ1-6	ASTLGTNSPLH
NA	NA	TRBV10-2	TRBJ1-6	ASRLGLNSPLH
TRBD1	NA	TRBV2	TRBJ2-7	ASRERTGPYEQY
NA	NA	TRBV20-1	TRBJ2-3	SATSSVTDTQY
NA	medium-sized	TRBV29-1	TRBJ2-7	SVEGLDPYEQY
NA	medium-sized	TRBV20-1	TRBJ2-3	SASPTVSTDTQY
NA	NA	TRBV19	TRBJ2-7	ASSIDLATYEQY
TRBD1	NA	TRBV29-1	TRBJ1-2	SVGDRGVGYT
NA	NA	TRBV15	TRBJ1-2	ATSRDQPGSKGNYGYT
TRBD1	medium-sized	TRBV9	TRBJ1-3	ASRTDRGGGNTIY
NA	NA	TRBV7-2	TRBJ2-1	ASSLSVYNEQF
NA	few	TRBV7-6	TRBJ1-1	ASSLVAGNTEAF
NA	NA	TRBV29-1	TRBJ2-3	SARAGADTQY
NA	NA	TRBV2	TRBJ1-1	ASTPSWTAEAF
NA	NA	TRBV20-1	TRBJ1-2	SAAFSGVDYGYT
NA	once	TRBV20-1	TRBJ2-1	SATGVSYDERF
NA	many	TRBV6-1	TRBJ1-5	ASSPGPYSNQPQH
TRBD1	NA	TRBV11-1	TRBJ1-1	ASSGTNGTVNTEAL
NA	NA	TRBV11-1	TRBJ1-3	ASSTGIVRHANTIY
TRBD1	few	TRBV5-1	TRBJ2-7	ASRKGQPQNYEQY